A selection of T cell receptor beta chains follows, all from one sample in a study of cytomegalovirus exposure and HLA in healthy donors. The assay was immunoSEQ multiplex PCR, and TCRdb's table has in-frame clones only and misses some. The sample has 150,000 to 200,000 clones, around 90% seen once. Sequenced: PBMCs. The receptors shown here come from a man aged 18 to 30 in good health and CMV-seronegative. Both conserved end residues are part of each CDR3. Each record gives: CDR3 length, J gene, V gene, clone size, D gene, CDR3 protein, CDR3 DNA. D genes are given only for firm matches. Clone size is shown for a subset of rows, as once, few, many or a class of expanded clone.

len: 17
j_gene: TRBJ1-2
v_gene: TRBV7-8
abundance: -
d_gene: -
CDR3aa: CASSLVIGSFSNYGYTF
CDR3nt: TGTGCCAGCAGCTTAGTAATCGGGTCCTTTTCTAACTATGGCTACACCTTC

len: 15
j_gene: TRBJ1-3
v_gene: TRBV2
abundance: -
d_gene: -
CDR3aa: CASTAQGTAGNTIYF
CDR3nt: TGTGCCAGCACCGCACAGGGCACGGCTGGAAACACCATATATTTT

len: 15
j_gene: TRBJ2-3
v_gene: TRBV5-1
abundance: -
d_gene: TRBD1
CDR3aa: CASSFRGRGTDTQYF
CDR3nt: TGCGCCAGCAGCTTCAGGGGGCGAGGGACAGATACGCAGTATTTT

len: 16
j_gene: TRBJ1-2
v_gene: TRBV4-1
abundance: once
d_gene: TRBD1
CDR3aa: CASSPRQGGANYGYTF
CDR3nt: TGCGCCAGCAGCCCGAGACAGGGGGGGGCTAACTATGGCTACACCTTC

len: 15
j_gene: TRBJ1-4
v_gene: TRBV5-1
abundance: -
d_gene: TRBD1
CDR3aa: CASREATGKNEKLFF
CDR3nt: TGCGCCAGCAGGGAAGCGACAGGGAAAAATGAAAAACTGTTTTTT

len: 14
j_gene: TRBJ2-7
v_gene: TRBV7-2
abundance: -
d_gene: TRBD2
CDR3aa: CASSFQRGSYEQYF
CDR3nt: TGTGCCAGCAGCTTTCAGCGGGGTTCCTACGAGCAGTACTTC

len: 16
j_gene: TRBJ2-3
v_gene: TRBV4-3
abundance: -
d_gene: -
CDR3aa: CASSQDHRSMGDTQYF
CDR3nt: TGCGCCAGCAGCCAAGATCATAGGAGTATGGGAGATACGCAGTATTTT

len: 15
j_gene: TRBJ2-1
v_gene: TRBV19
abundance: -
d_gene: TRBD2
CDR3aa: CASSRTSGGANEQFF
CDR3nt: TGTGCCAGTAGTCGGACTAGCGGGGGGGCCAATGAGCAGTTCTTC

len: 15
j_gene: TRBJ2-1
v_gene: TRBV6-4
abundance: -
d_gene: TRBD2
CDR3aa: CASRRTSGGDNEQFF
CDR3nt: TGTGCCAGCAGGCGGACTAGCGGGGGGGATAATGAGCAGTTCTTC

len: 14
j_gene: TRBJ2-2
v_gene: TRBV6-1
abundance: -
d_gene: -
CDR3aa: CASSEVKSTGELFF
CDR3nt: TGTGCCAGCAGTGAAGTAAAGAGCACCGGGGAGCTGTTTTTT

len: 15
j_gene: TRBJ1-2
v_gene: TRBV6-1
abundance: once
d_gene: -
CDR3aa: CASSDPGSPFYGYTF
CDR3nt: TGTGCCAGCAGTGACCCAGGGTCACCGTTCTATGGCTACACCTTC

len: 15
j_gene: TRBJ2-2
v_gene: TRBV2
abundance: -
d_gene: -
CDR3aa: CASSENGVNTGELFF
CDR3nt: TGTGCCAGCAGTGAGAACGGGGTTAACACCGGGGAGCTGTTTTTT

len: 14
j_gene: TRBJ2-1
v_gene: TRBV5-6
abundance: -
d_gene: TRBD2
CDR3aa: CASSLASGGARQFF
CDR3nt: TGTGCCAGCAGCTTGGCTAGCGGGGGGGCAAGGCAGTTCTTC

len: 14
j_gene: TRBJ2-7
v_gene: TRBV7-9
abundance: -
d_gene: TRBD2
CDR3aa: CASSRTSGSSEQYF
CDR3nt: TGTGCCAGCAGCCGGACTAGCGGGAGCTCCGAGCAGTACTTC

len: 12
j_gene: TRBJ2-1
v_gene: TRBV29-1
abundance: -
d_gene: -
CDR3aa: CSVELVSYEQFF
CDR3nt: TGCAGCGTTGAACTAGTCAGCTATGAGCAGTTCTTC

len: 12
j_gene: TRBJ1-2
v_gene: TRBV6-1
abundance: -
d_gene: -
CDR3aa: CASSARVGGYTF
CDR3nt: TGTGCCAGCAGCGCGAGGGTAGGTGGCTACACCTTC

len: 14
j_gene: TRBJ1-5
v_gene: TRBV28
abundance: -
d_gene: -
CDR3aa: CALISRDSNQPQHF
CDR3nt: TGTGCTTTAATCTCCAGGGACTCTAATCAGCCCCAGCATTTT

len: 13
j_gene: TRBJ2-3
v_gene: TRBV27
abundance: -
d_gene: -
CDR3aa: CASTQSRGDTQYF
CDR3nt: TGTGCCAGCACTCAATCGAGGGGGGATACGCAGTATTTT

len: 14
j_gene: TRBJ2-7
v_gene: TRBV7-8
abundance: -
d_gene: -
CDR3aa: CASSLVRRSYEQYF
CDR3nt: TGTGCCAGCAGCTTAGTAAGGCGGTCTTACGAGCAGTACTTC

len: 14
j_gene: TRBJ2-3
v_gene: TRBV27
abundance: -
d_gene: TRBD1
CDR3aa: CASGADRGITTQYF
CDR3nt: TGTGCCAGCGGCGCGGACAGGGGGATCACGACGCAGTATTTT

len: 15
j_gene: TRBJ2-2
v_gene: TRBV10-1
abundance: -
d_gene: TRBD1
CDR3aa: CASSDPGQGPGELFF
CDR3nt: TGCGCCAGCAGTGATCCGGGACAGGGACCCGGGGAGCTGTTTTTT

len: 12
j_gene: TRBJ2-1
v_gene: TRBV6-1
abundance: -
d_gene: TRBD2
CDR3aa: CASKRESVEQFF
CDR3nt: TGTGCCAGCAAGCGGGAGTCGGTTGAGCAGTTCTTC

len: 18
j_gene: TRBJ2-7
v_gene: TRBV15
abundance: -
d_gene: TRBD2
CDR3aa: CATSTRDTASGAAYEQYF
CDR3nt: TGTGCCACCAGCACTAGAGACACGGCTAGCGGGGCAGCCTACGAGCAGTACTTC

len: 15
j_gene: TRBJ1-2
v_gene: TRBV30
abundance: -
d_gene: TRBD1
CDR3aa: CAYGAGGFSNYGYTF
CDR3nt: TGTGCCTACGGGGCAGGGGGTTTTTCTAACTATGGCTACACCTTC

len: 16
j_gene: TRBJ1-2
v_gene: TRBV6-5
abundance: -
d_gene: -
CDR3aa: CASSYSRWTEASGYTF
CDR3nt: TGTGCCAGCAGTTACTCGCGCTGGACAGAGGCCTCCGGCTACACCTTC

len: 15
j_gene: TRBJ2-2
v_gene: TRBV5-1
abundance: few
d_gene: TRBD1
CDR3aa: CASSLGTGPTGELFF
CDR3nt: TGCGCCAGCAGCTTGGGGACAGGTCCTACCGGGGAGCTGTTTTTT

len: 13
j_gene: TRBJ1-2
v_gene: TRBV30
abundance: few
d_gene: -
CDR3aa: CAWQGTSNYGYTF
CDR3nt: TGTGCCTGGCAAGGGACATCAAACTATGGCTACACCTTC

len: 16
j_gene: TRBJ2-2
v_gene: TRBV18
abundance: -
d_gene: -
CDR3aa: CASSPPTATNTGELFF
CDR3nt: TGTGCCAGCTCACCACCCACCGCGACGAACACCGGGGAGCTGTTTTTT

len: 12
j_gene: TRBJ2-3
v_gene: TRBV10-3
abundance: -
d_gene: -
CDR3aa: CAIGHSTDTQYF
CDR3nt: TGTGCCATCGGCCATTCAACAGATACGCAGTATTTT

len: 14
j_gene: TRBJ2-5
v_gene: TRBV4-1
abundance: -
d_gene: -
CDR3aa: CASSRGKTQETQYF
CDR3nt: TGCGCCAGCAGCCGAGGGAAGACTCAAGAGACCCAGTACTTC

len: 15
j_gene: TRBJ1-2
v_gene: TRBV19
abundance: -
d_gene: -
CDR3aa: CASSIDNGVNYGYTF
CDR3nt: TGTGCCAGTAGTATAGATAACGGGGTGAACTATGGCTACACCTTC

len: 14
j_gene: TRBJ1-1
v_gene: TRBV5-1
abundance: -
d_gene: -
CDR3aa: CASNPHGGDAEAFF
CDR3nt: TGCGCCAGCAACCCTCATGGCGGGGATGCTGAAGCTTTCTTT

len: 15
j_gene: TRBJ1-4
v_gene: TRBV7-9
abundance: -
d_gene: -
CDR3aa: CASSLEGVSNEKLFF
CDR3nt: TGTGCCAGCAGCTTAGAGGGGGTCTCTAATGAAAAACTGTTTTTT

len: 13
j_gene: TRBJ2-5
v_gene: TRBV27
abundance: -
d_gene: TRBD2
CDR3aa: CATKMGGVETQYF
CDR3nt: TGTGCCACCAAGATGGGGGGGGTAGAGACCCAGTACTTC

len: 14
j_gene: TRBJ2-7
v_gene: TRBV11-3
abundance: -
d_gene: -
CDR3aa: CASSSRSRSHEQYF
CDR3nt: TGTGCCAGCAGCTCACGATCTCGGTCCCACGAGCAGTACTTC

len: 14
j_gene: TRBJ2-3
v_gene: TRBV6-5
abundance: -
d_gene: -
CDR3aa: CASRSSVGTDTQYF
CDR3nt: TGTGCCAGCAGATCTTCGGTGGGCACAGATACGCAGTATTTT

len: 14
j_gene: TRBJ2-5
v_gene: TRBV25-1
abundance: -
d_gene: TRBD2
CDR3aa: CASSPAGAAETQYF
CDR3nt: TGTGCCAGCAGTCCAGCGGGAGCAGCGGAGACCCAGTACTTC

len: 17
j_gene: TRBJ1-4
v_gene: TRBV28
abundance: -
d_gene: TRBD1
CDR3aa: CASNSPGQGTGGEKLFF
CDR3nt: TGTGCCAGCAACTCGCCGGGACAGGGTACGGGAGGTGAAAAACTGTTTTTT

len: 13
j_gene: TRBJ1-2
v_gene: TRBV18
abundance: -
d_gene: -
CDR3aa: CASSPGGAEGYTF
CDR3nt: TGTGCCAGCTCACCTGGCGGGGCAGAAGGCTACACCTTC

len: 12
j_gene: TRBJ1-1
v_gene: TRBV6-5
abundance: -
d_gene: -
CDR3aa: CASRSDSLRAFF
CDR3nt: TGTGCCAGCAGATCCGACAGCCTCAGGGCTTTCTTT

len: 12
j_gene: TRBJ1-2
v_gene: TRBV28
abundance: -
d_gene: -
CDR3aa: CASGSTRGGYTF
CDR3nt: TGTGCCAGCGGATCCACAAGAGGGGGCTACACCTTC

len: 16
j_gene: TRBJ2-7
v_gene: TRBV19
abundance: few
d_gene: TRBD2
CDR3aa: CASSPHSGSWLYEQYF
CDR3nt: TGTGCCAGTAGTCCCCATAGCGGGAGTTGGCTTTACGAGCAGTACTTC

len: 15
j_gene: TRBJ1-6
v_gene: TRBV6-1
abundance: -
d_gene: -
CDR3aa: CASRTGGLESSPLHF
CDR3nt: TGTGCCAGCAGGACCGGGGGGCTTGAGAGTTCACCCCTCCACTTT

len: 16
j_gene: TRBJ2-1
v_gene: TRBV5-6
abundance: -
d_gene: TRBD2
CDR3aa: CASSQMTSGTYNEQFF
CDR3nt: TGTGCCAGCAGCCAAATGACTAGCGGTACCTACAATGAGCAGTTCTTC

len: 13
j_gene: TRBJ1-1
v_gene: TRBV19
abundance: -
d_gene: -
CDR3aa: CASSMGGATEAFF
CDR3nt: TGTGCCAGTAGTATGGGGGGGGCTACTGAAGCTTTCTTT

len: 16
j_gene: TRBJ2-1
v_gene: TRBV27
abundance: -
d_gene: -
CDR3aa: CASSLRRATDYNEQFF
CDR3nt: TGTGCCAGCAGTTTGCGGAGGGCAACCGACTACAATGAGCAGTTCTTC

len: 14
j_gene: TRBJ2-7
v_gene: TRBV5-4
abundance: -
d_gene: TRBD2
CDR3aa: CASSLTSGRSEQYF
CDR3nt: TGTGCCAGCAGCTTGACTAGCGGGAGATCCGAGCAGTACTTC

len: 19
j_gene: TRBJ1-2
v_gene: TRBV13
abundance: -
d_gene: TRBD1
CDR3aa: CASSLVETGTGKKNYGYTF
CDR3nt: TGTGCCAGCAGCTTAGTCGAAACCGGGACAGGGAAGAAAAACTATGGCTACACCTTC

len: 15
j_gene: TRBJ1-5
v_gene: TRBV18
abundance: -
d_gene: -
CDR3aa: CASSPTAQGSQPQHF
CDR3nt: TGTGCCAGCTCACCAACGGCCCAGGGGAGTCAGCCCCAGCATTTT

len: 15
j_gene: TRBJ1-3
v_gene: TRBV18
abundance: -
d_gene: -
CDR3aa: CASSPLIRESNTIYF
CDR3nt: TGTGCCAGCTCACCACTCATCCGGGAATCTAACACCATATATTTT

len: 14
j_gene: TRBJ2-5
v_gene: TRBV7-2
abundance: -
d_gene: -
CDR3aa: CASSLSRAGETQYF
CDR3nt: TGTGCCAGCAGCTTAAGCCGGGCGGGAGAGACCCAGTACTTC

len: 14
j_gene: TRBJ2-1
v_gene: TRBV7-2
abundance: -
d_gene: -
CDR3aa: CASSSLSYYNEQFF
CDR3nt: TGTGCCAGCAGCTCGTTGAGCTACTACAATGAGCAGTTCTTC

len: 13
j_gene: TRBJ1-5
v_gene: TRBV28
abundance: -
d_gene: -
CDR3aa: CASSTARFQPQHF
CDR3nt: TGTGCCAGCAGTACCGCCAGATTCCAGCCCCAGCATTTT

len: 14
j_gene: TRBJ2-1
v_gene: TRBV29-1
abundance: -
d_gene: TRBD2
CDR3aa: CSLRTSGLKNEQFF
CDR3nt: TGCAGCCTCCGGACTAGCGGGTTGAAAAATGAGCAGTTCTTC

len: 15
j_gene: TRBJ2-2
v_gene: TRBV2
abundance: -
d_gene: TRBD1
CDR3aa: CASSPRQGATGELFF
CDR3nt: TGTGCCAGCAGTCCGAGACAGGGGGCAACCGGGGAGCTGTTTTTT

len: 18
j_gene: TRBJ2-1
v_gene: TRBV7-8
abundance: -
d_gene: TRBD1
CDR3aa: CASSSYRQGAGSYNEQFF
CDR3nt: TGTGCCAGCAGCTCTTATCGACAGGGGGCAGGCTCCTACAATGAGCAGTTCTTC

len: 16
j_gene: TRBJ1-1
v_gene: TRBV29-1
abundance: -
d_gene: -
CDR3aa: CSVDSLGGVGNTEVFF
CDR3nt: TGCAGCGTTGATTCATTAGGGGGTGTAGGGAACACTGAAGTTTTCTTT

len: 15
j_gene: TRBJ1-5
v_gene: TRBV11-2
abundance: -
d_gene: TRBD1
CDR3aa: CASSPGGPNNQPQHF
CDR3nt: TGTGCCAGCAGCCCAGGGGGGCCTAACAATCAGCCCCAGCATTTT

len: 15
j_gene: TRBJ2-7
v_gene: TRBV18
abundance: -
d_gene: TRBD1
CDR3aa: CASSPLRTGDHEQYF
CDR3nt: TGTGCCAGCTCACCATTACGGACAGGTGACCACGAGCAGTACTTC